This TCR beta chain is from a study of technical replicates of blood from a handful of donors. CDR1 is MDHEN, CDR2 SYDVKM, per germline. The CDR3 spans 16 residues. V was shortened by 1 base and J by 2 bases, with 13 bases between the two germline ends. The table came from immunoSEQ multiplex PCR; TCRdb's copy has only in-frame clones and leaves some out. The sample lists tens of thousands of clones; 96% were seen once. Sequencing was done on a sample of T cells isolated from PBMCs. The sequence came from a human donor in good health. V usage is TRBV28 and J usage is TRBJ2-3, with D perhaps matching TRBD1 (5 bases). The CDR3 region has the DNA TGTGCCAGCAGTTTATCTGGGGCGGAATCCACAGATACGCAGTATTTT. Amino acid sequence: CASSLSGAESTDTQYF.